These 20 T cell receptor beta chains came from one sample sequenced in a study of naive and memory T cell subsets. Both TRBC1 and TRBC2 were covered by a beta constant-region primer of two equimolar oligonucleotides. TCRdb re-called the UMI-ligation and nested PCR reads through MiXCR, storing one row per CDR3 protein. This table holds about 85,000 distinct CDR3 sequences, about 12% found once. Sequenced material: central memory CD4+ T cells from blood. The receptors here all came from a human donor in good health.

Only one count was recorded for this clonotype. J is TRBJ2-5 and V is TRBV29-1; D unclear. Germline lookup yields CDR1 SQVTM and CDR2 ANQGSEA. The V gene lost 6 bases and the J gene lost 5 bases, with 13 bases spanning the gap. This CDR3 comprises 12 residues. CDR3 sequence reads: CSVTGPPETQYF. The CDR3 DNA follows: TGCAGCGTGACCGGACCGCCGGAGACCCAGTACTTC. The variable domain in full, completed from reference TRBV29-1 and TRBJ2-5, reads SAVISQKPSRDICQRGTSLTIQCQVDSQVTMMFWYRQQPGQSLTLIATANQGSEATYESGFVIDKFPISRPNLTFSTLTVSNMSPEDSSIYLCSVTGPPETQYFGPGTRLLVL.

This rearrangement joins TRBV4-1 to TRBJ2-2; the D gene is possibly TRBD1 (6 bases). The CDR3 runs to 15 residues. V lost 4 bases to trimming and J lost 0 bases, with 9 bases between them. Per the germline V gene, CDR1 is MGHRA and CDR2 is YSYEKL. The CDR3 nucleotides are TGCGCCAGCAGCCGGGGACACTCGAACACCGGGGAGCTGTTTTTT. As protein: CASSRGHSNTGELFF.

V usage is TRBV2 and J usage is TRBJ2-5; 8 bases match TRBD1. The V gene's germline CDR1 is SNHLY and CDR2 FYNNEI. With V trimmed by 8 bases and J by 1 base, 3 bases remained unmatched. The CDR3 loop spans 13 amino acids. The CDR3 bases are TGTGCCAGCGGTGGGACAGGCCAAGAGACCCAGTACTTC. This gives the protein CASGGTGQETQYF. Filled out from reference TRBV2 and TRBJ2-5, the complete variable domain reads EPEVTQTPSHQVTQMGQEVILRCVPISNHLYFYWYRQILGQKVEFLVSFYNNEISEKSEIFDDQFSVERPDGSNFTLKIRSTKLEDSAMYFCASGGTGQETQYFGPGTRLLVL.

A few counts support this clonotype. The gene calls are TRBV5-1 and TRBJ2-2; no clear D gene. The CDR3 has 15 amino acids. Germline V gene sequence: CDR1 SGHRS, CDR2 YFSETQ. The V end was cut by 0 bases, the J end by 7 bases, with 13 bases between. This CDR3 is CASSLVPLAGGELFF. For the CDR3, the DNA is TGCGCCAGCAGCTTGGTCCCCTTGGCTGGCGGGGAGCTGTTTTTT. Full variable domain (remainder filled in from reference TRBV5-1 and TRBJ2-2): KAGVTQTPRYLIKTRGQQVTLSCSPISGHRSVSWYQQTPGQGLQFLFEYFSETQRNKGNFPGRFSGRQFSNSRSEMNVSTLELGDSALYLCASSLVPLAGGELFFGEGSRLTVL.

This clonotype was observed a handful of times. The chain uses TRBV12-3 or TRBV12-4 and TRBJ2-5, with D possibly matching TRBD1 (6 bases). The CDR3 loop spans 15 amino acids. The V end was cut by 5 bases, the J end by 2 bases, with 15 bases between. This chain's CDR3 is CASSLRRTEQETQYF. The CDR3 coding sequence is TGTGCCAGCAGTCTACGACGGACAGAACAAGAGACCCAGTACTTC.

V and J are TRBV15 and TRBJ2-1, with D possibly matching TRBD2 (5 bases). Trimming took off 0 bases at V and 10 bases at J, with 7 bases between the two ends. Germline assignment: CDR1 LNHNV and CDR2 YYDKDF (reference sequence). This CDR3 is 12 amino acids long. The CDR3 region has the DNA TGTGCCACCAGCAGAGATTCGGGAGAGCAGTTCTTC. It translates to CATSRDSGEQFF.

The chain has TRBV12-3 or TRBV12-4 and TRBJ2-1; D remains ambiguous. The germline V and J ends were trimmed by 1 base and 5 bases, with 3 bases remaining between them. This CDR3 is built from 12 residues. CDR3 sequence reads: CASSLGHNEQFF. The CDR3, as DNA: TGTGCCAGCAGTTTAGGTCACAATGAGCAGTTCTTC.

V gene TRBV2 combines with J gene TRBJ1-5; D not certain. The germline CDR1 and CDR2 sequences are SNHLY and FYNNEI. The CDR3 consists of 15 residues. Trimming removed 6 bases from V and 3 bases from J, with 15 bases in between. The CDR3 region has the DNA TGTGCCAGCAGGGCGAACCGGGGTGACAATCAGCCCCAGCATTTT. Translation gives CASRANRGDNQPQHF.

In its sample, this clonotype was seen many times. The J gene is TRBJ2-3, the V gene TRBV29-1; D is tentatively TRBD1 or TRBD2 (5 bases each). Germline V lookup: CDR1 SQVTM, CDR2 ANQGSEA. CDR3 length: 12 amino acids. V lost 7 bases, J lost 0 bases, and 8 bases lay in between. The CDR3 loop reads CSAWDSTDTQYF. CDR3 in DNA: TGCAGCGCCTGGGACAGCACAGATACGCAGTATTTT.

This clonotype has ten or more counts. The chain joins TRBV2 to TRBJ1-1; 7 positions agree with TRBD1. CDR1 is SNHLY and CDR2 is FYNNEI in the germline V gene. The CDR3 length is 12 residues. The V segment lost 6 bases and the J segment 11 bases; nucleotides outside the gene matches: 9. The CDR3 nucleotides are TGTGCCAGCAGAGGCAGGGGGAAGAGGGCTTTCTTT. Translation: CASRGRGKRAFF.

This clonotype was seen at least ten times. This rearrangement joins TRBV5-4 to TRBJ2-1; D gene uncertain. The CDR3 has 15 residues. The V end was cut by 4 bases, the J end by 3 bases, with 14 bases between. Germline V gene sequence: CDR1 SGHNT, CDR2 YYREEE (reference sequence). CDR3 amino acids: CASSLDLSDYNEQFF. For the CDR3, the DNA is TGTGCCAGCAGCCTTGACTTGTCCGACTACAATGAGCAGTTCTTC. Together with reference TRBV5-4 and TRBJ2-1, the CDR3 gives the full variable domain: ETGVTQSPTHLIKTRGQQVTLRCSSQSGHNTVSWYQQALGQGPQFIFQYYREEENGRGNFPPRFSGLQFPNYSSELNVNALELDDSALYLCASSLDLSDYNEQFFGPGTRLTVL.

This clonotype was counted at least ten times. This chain links TRBV29-1 with TRBJ2-5, with D maybe TRBD2 (6 bases). CDR3 length: 13 amino acids. Germline V gene sequence: CDR1 SQVTM, CDR2 ANQGSEA. V was clipped by 5 bases and J by 2 bases, with 12 bases between them. In DNA, the CDR3 is TGCAGCGTTTCGTGGGGGGTACAAGAGACCCAGTACTTC. It encodes CSVSWGVQETQYF.

This clonotype was seen a few times. The junction departs from germline at one end; a sequencing error may be responsible. The chain employs TRBV7-9 and TRBJ2-5, with D maybe TRBD1 (7 bases). This CDR3 spans 13 amino acids. Germline-derived CDR1 and CDR2 are SEHNR and FQNEAQ (reference sequence). The DNA of the CDR3 is TGTGCCAGCAGCTTCGACAGGGAAGCGGGTCAGAACTTC. This sequence encodes CASSFDREAGQNF.

This chain joins TRBV6-5 and TRBJ1-1; D perhaps matches TRBD1 (6 bases). The V end lost 6 bases, the J end lost 4 bases, and 12 bases lay between the germline ends. This CDR3 comprises 13 residues. Germline V lookup: CDR1 MNHEY, CDR2 SVGAGI. The CDR3 loop reads CASSRLGATEAFF. DNA for the CDR3: TGTGCCAGCAGCCGCCTGGGGGCCACTGAAGCTTTCTTT.

This clonotype has just a few counts. This chain links TRBV28 with TRBJ2-3; maybe TRBD2 (7 bases). Per the germline V gene, CDR1 is MDHEN and CDR2 is SYDVKM. V gave up 5 bases and J gave up 6 bases, with 15 bases separating them. The CDR3 runs to 14 residues. Written as DNA, the CDR3 is TGTGCCAGCAGTCCCGGGGGGCGGGACGATACGCAGTATTTT. Amino acid sequence: CASSPGGRDDTQYF.

In its sample, this clonotype was seen a few times. This rearrangement joins TRBV11-2 to TRBJ2-4; D gene ambiguous. This CDR3 is 13 amino acids long. The ends were cut back, 1 base at V and 6 bases at J, with 7 bases in the middle. Per the germline V gene, CDR1 is SGHAT and CDR2 is FQNNGV. In DNA form, the CDR3 reads TGTGCCAGCAGCTTAGTTAGAGTAAACATTCAGTACTTC. Its translation is CASSLVRVNIQYF.

This clonotype was recorded a few times. The chain recombines TRBV7-2 with TRBJ2-5; 8 positions match TRBD2. Germline-derived CDR1 and CDR2 are SGHTA and FQGNSA. Losses at the gene ends were 5 bases for V and 4 bases for J; bases not matched to a gene: 6. The CDR3 consists of 14 residues. The CDR3 bases are TGTGCCAGCAGCGTAATAGCGGGATTAGAGACCCAGTACTTC. The encoded protein is CASSVIAGLETQYF.

The chain carries TRBV7-3 and TRBJ2-1; 12 bases are a match to TRBD2. V gave up 7 bases and J gave up 7 bases; unmatched junction bases: 8. This CDR3 spans 15 amino acids. CDR1 and CDR2 (germline): SGHTA, FQGTGA. CDR3 sequence reads: CASTLAGGPKNEQFF. Written as DNA, the CDR3 is TGTGCCAGCACCCTAGCGGGAGGGCCGAAGAATGAGCAGTTCTTC.

This clonotype was seen more than once but under ten times. The chain is built from TRBV27 and TRBJ1-1, with 9 bases matching TRBD1. CDR1 is MNHEY, CDR2 SMNVEV, per germline (reference sequence). V lost 6 bases, J lost 6 bases, and 11 bases stayed unmatched. The CDR3 sequence is 15 residues long. CDR3 protein: CASRLSPQGAAEAFF. The DNA of the CDR3 is TGTGCCAGCAGACTAAGCCCACAGGGGGCGGCTGAAGCTTTCTTT.

This chain uses TRBV20-1 with TRBJ1-1; D is perhaps TRBD1 (6 bases). Trimming took off 0 bases at V and 4 bases at J, with 21 bases between the two ends. Per germline, CDR1 DFQATT and CDR2 SNEGSKA (reference sequence). This CDR3 contains 17 residues. The CDR3 nucleotides are TGCAGTGCTAGAGACCCGGGGGCTGGGGGCATGGGCACTGAAGCTTTCTTT. It codes for CSARDPGAGGMGTEAFF.